This entry is about one T cell receptor beta chain. Its antigen is not identified. The data belong to a study of shared clonotypes between healthy human individuals. Donors were Caucasian adults residing in Nashville, Tennessee, USA. Germline V lookup: CDR1 SGDLS, CDR2 YYNGEE. Trimming removed 0 bases at V and 2 bases at J, with 18 bases between. The CDR3 has 17 amino acids. Study-level results: Clonotypes which were not shared had lower generation probabilities than clonotypes that all four donors shared.

As processed by the authors: For the immunoSEQ data, sequences were junction-only without quality scores, so filtering differed. Method: immunoSEQ multiplex PCR; TCRdb's copy keeps in-frame clones and lacks some. That table furnishes V, J and clone size, whereas the DNA furnished D and trimming. This repertoire shows around 550,000 clones, about 95% found once; its top ten account for approximately 0.062%. The TCR comes from a woman aged 25-40 years in good health. Sequenced sample: naive CD4+ T cells sorted from blood. Subset: CD45RA+ positively selected. The V gene is TRBV9, the J gene TRBJ2-7, with a possible D match to TRBD1 (5 bases). The CDR3 protein is CASSVAPDTVPPYEQYF. The DNA for the CDR3 is TGTGCCAGCAGCGTAGCCCCGGACACAGTCCCCCCCTACGAGCAGTACTTC.